What follows are 9 T cell receptor beta chains derived from one specimen sequenced in a study of T cells in Graves' hyperthyroidism and ophthalmopathy. Amplified regions were TCR beta CDR3 sequences from RNA transcripts. During a first-round RT-PCR of the TCR CDR3, the HTBI primer set was used. TCRdb called the multiplex PCR reads again in MiXCR, with one record for every CDR3 protein. The sample includes 150,000 to 200,000 distinct CDR3 sequences, about 18% seen only once; the top ten take 25% to 30%. Sequencing used blood. These receptors were taken from a woman between 45 and 65 years old with Graves' hyperthyroidism.

V is TRBV3-1 and J is TRBJ2-3; D is unclear. Germline assignment: CDR1 LGHDT and CDR2 YNNKEL (reference sequence). The CDR3 extends over 14 amino acids. V lost 0 bases and J 2 bases, leaving 6 bases between the germline ends. CDR3 sequence (DNA): TGTGCCAGCAGCCAAGATCTCGCCACAGATACGCAGTATTTT. This sequence encodes CASSQDLATDTQYF.

In DNA, the CDR3 is TGTGCCAGCAGCTTAGCCACAGGGGGCGGAAGGCCCCAGCATTTT. Its protein is CASSLATGGGRPQHF. The chain joins TRBV7-2 to TRBJ1-5; 9 bases line up with TRBD1. The germline V gene has CDR1 SGHTA and CDR2 FQGNSA. V shed 0 bases and J 9 bases; nucleotides not matched to a gene: 6. The CDR3 has 15 amino acids.

Ten or more counts support this clonotype. The J gene is TRBJ1-2, the V gene TRBV28; TRBD1 is a possible D gene (6 bases). In germline, CDR1 is MDHEN, CDR2 SYDVKM. The CDR3 spans 15 residues. The ends were cut back, 7 bases at V and 4 bases at J, with 19 bases in the middle. The CDR3 sequence is CASTPRGAGGYGYTF. In DNA form, the CDR3 reads TGTGCCAGCACCCCCCGGGGGGCCGGTGGCTATGGCTACACCTTC.

This clonotype was seen ten or more times. This chain connects TRBV7-2 to TRBJ2-5, with D possibly TRBD1 on 6 matching bases. The germline V gene encodes CDR1 SGHTA and CDR2 FQGNSA. The CDR3 has 15 amino acids. Deletions cut 5 bases from V and 1 base from J, with 14 bases between. CDR3 DNA sequence: TGTGCCAGCAGCCTCGGACAGAGAATCCAAGAGACCCAGTACTTC. Translation: CASSLGQRIQETQYF. Full variable domain (outside the CDR3, taken from reference TRBV7-2 and TRBJ2-5): GAGVSQSPSNKVTEKGKDVELRCDPISGHTALYWYRQSLGQGLEFLIYFQGNSAPDKSGLPSDRFSAERTGGSVSTLTIQRTQQEDSAVYLCASSLGQRIQETQYFGPGTRLLVL.

At least ten counts were recorded for this clonotype. This sequence joins TRBV5-5 and TRBJ1-1; D unclear. The germline V gene encodes CDR1 SGHKS and CDR2 YYEKEE (reference sequence). The CDR3 loop spans 14 amino acids. V gave up 1 base and J gave up 2 bases, with 9 bases separating them. CDR3 in DNA: TGTGCCAGCAGCTTGAGGGAGGTAAACACTGAAGCTTTCTTT. This encodes CASSLREVNTEAFF.

This clonotype was seen at least ten times. One base away lies a much larger clone, so this may be a sequencing read error. This chain uses TRBV25-1 with TRBJ2-7; TRBD1 aligns across 9 bases. The length of the CDR3 is 15 residues. In germline, CDR1 is MGHDK, CDR2 SYGVNS. J lost 5 bases, V lost 3 bases, and 8 bases had no gene match. DNA for the CDR3: TGTGCCAGCAGTGATTGGGGACAGGGATGGGACGAGCAGTACTTC. Encoded protein: CASSDWGQGWDEQYF.

The chain links TRBV18 to TRBJ2-1, with 16 nucleotides matching TRBD2. CDR3 length equals 17 residues. With V trimmed by 5 bases and J by 9 bases, 10 bases remained unmatched. The V gene's germline CDR1 is KGHSH and CDR2 LQKENI. The CDR3 DNA reads as TGTGCCAGCTCAAGCGCCGGGACTAGCGGGGGGGCCCCTGAGCAGTTCTTC. Translated: CASSSAGTSGGAPEQFF.

This clonotype appeared a few times. CDR3 coding DNA: TGTGCCAGCAGCTTCCCCCCTGGGACAGCCGAATATGGCTACACCTTC. Residues: CASSFPPGTAEYGYTF. This sequence joins TRBV7-9 and TRBJ1-2; 7 bases fit TRBD1. CDR3 length: 16 residues. CDR1 is SEHNR and CDR2 is FQNEAQ in the germline V gene (reference sequence). V lost 3 bases to trimming and J lost 5 bases; unmatched junction nucleotides: 12.

There are a few counts of this clonotype. This sequence joins TRBV5-1 and TRBJ2-3; D gene uncertain. V shed 4 bases and J shed 0 bases, with 15 bases lying between them. CDR1 and CDR2 from the germline V gene are SGHRS and YFSETQ. The length of the CDR3 is 16 residues. In DNA, the CDR3 is TGCGCCAGCAGCCCCGAAAGGAGTGGTAGCACAGATACGCAGTATTTT. This encodes CASSPERSGSTDTQYF. The full variable domain, rest sourced from reference TRBV5-1 and TRBJ2-3, is KAGVTQTPRYLIKTRGQQVTLSCSPISGHRSVSWYQQTPGQGLQFLFEYFSETQRNKGNFPGRFSGRQFSNSRSEMNVSTLELGDSALYLCASSPERSGSTDTQYFGPGTRLTVL.